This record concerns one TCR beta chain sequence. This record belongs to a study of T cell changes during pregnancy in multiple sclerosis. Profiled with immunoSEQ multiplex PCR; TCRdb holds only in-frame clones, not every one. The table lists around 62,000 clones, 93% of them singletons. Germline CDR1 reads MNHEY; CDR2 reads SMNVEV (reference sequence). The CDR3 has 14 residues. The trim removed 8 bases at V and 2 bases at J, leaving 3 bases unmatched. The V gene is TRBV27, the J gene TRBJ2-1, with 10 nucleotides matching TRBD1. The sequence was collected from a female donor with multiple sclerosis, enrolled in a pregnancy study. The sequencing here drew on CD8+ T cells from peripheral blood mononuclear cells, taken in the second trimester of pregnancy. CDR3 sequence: CASYGQGAYNEQFF. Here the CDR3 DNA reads TGTGCCAGCTATGGACAGGGGGCCTACAATGAGCAGTTCTTC.